These 19 T cell receptor beta chains were sequenced from one sample in a study of a mutant IDH1 vaccine in newly diagnosed glioma. Stated time point: week 23, last vaccination. It was 300 ug of mutant IDH1 20-mer peptide that made up each vaccine dose, given with topical imiquimod. Assay used: immunoSEQ multiplex PCR; TCRdb lists only in-frame clones, some missing. Of some 42,000 clones in the sample, approximately 76% were seen once. These receptors have no identified antigens. The sample here was PBMCs, taken from a glioma patient whose treatment included an IDH1 peptide vaccine. The source of these receptors is a man aged 45-65 years with glioma.

The V and J genes are TRBV4-3 and TRBJ1-5; the D is unclear. V was pared by 0 bases and J by 5 bases, with 14 bases between. Germline V lookup: CDR1 LGHNA, CDR2 YSLEER. The CDR3 totals 16 residues. DNA for the CDR3: TGCGCCAGCAGCCAAGACAAAGGGCCGCACTATCAGCCCCAGCATTTT. Encoded protein: CASSQDKGPHYQPQHF.

This clone was detected only a few times. The rearrangement joins TRBV7-9 to TRBJ1-1; no definite D call. Trimming left V 1 base short and J 5 bases short, with 14 bases between. The CDR3 is made up of 15 amino acids. Germline V lookup: CDR1 SEHNR, CDR2 FQNEAQ (reference sequence). CDR3 residues: CASSLGSGRGTEAFF. The CDR3 region has the DNA TGTGCCAGCAGCTTAGGGTCCGGGAGAGGGACTGAAGCTTTCTTT.

CDR3 residues: CASSYSSNEPQHF. CDR3 in DNA: TGTGCCAGCAGTTACTCGAGTAACGAGCCCCAGCATTTT. This chain connects TRBV6-5 to TRBJ1-5; D is undetermined. Germline V gene data show CDR1 as MNHEY and CDR2 as SVGAGI. V shed 0 bases and J shed 8 bases, with 8 bases lying between them. CDR3 length: 13 residues.

This clone was seen only once. The rearrangement uses TRBV2 and TRBJ2-1; D not resolved. Trimming took off 6 bases at V and 9 bases at J, with 9 bases between the two ends. The CDR3 covers 11 residues. Germline V CDR1 and CDR2: SNHLY, FYNNEI. The CDR3 DNA follows: TGTGCCAGCAGGTATGTGGGTGAGCAGTTCTTC. As protein: CASRYVGEQFF.

V is TRBV5-1 and J is TRBJ1-5, with D unresolved. Trimming took off 0 bases at V and 2 bases at J, with 6 bases between the two ends. The germline V gene has CDR1 SGHRS and CDR2 YFSETQ. CDR3 length: 14 residues. The CDR3 nucleotides are TGCGCCAGCAGCTTGGGCAGCGGCAATCAGCCCCAGCATTTT. Amino acid sequence: CASSLGSGNQPQHF.

The count of this clone is one. The rearrangement links TRBV6-1 to TRBJ2-7; D is ambiguous. CDR3 length: 12 residues. V lost 2 bases, J lost 1 base, and 3 bases lay in between. Germline V lookup: CDR1 MNHNS, CDR2 SASEGT. Written as DNA, the CDR3 is TGTGCCAGCAGTGAAAGTTCCTACGAGCAGTACTTC. It translates to CASSESSYEQYF.

The V gene is TRBV29-1, the J gene TRBJ2-1, with D possibly matching TRBD1 (5 bases). This CDR3 has 14 amino acids. From germline, CDR1 is SQVTM and CDR2 ANQGSEA. Trimming left V 4 bases short and J 0 bases short, with 10 bases between. CDR3: CSVVAGYSYNEQFF. CDR3 nucleotide sequence: TGCAGCGTTGTTGCAGGGTACTCCTACAATGAGCAGTTCTTC.

The chain carries TRBV4-2 and TRBJ2-2; possibly TRBD1 for D (5 bases). Germline CDR1 LGHNA, CDR2 YNFKEQ. The ends were cut back, 1 base at V and 2 bases at J, with 8 bases in the middle. The CDR3 has 15 amino acids. Here the CDR3 DNA reads TGTGCCAGCAGCCAAGGGACAACAAACACCGGGGAGCTGTTTTTT. Protein sequence: CASSQGTTNTGELFF.

The chain recombines TRBV9 with TRBJ2-5; D remains ambiguous. The CDR3 loop spans 16 amino acids. Trimming removed 4 bases from V and 7 bases from J, with 23 bases in between. Germline V gene lookup returns CDR1 SGDLS and CDR2 YYNGEE. This CDR3 is CASSPHTRTEDRTQYF. The CDR3 DNA follows: TGTGCCAGCAGCCCACATACGCGGACCGAGGATCGGACCCAGTACTTC.

This clone has a single count. The chain links TRBV5-8 to TRBJ1-1; tentatively, D is TRBD1 (6 bases). Trimming pared 1 base from V and 4 bases from J, leaving 8 bases between. The CDR3 is 13 amino acids. Germline lookup yields CDR1 SGHTS and CDR2 YDEGEE. The DNA for the CDR3 is TGTGCCAGCAGCTTGTTGGGGGCCACTGAAGCTTTCTTT. It yields the protein CASSLLGATEAFF.

The rearrangement uses TRBV19 and TRBJ2-1, with 7 bases identical to TRBD1. The CDR3 consists of 14 residues. Looked up from germline, CDR1 is LNHDA and CDR2 is SQIVND (reference sequence). V dropped 3 bases and J dropped 8; count of bases not matched to a gene: 7. The CDR3 loop reads CASSIENRGDEQFF. The CDR3 bases are TGTGCCAGTAGTATCGAAAACAGGGGCGATGAGCAGTTCTTC.

The CDR3: CAQVPTSTDTQYF. CDR3 coding DNA: TGTGCCCAGGTGCCAACTAGCACAGATACGCAGTATTTT. V and J are TRBV30 and TRBJ2-3; D not resolved. Germline CDR1 and CDR2: GTSNPN and SVGIG (reference sequence). Between the trimmed V and J ends, which lost 8 bases and 0 bases, there was a span of 12 bases. CDR3 length equals 13 residues.

This chain uses TRBV27 with TRBJ1-1; D gene ambiguous. V shed 8 bases and J shed 5 bases, with 18 bases lying between them. The CDR3 totals 14 residues. Germline assignment: CDR1 MNHEY and CDR2 SMNVEV (reference sequence). CDR3: CASYGVDLGTEAFF. The CDR3 DNA reads TGTGCCAGCTATGGGGTGGACCTAGGAACTGAAGCTTTCTTT.

The chain links TRBV7-9 to TRBJ2-7; 10 bases align to TRBD2. V shed 1 base and J 3 bases; nucleotides not matched to a gene: 6. In germline, CDR1 is SEHNR, CDR2 FQNEAQ (reference sequence). This CDR3 has 16 residues. The CDR3 DNA follows: TGTGCCAGCAGCTTAGGGGTAGCGGGGGGAGACTACGAGCAGTACTTC. Encoded protein: CASSLGVAGGDYEQYF.

In the case of this clone: An end of the junction differs from the germline gene, which may be a read error. The gene calls are TRBV7-8 and TRBJ2-7, with 10 bases matching TRBD2. There are 14 residues in the CDR3. CDR1 is SGHVS, CDR2 FQNEAQ, per germline. In DNA form, the CDR3 reads TGTGCCAGCAGCCTAGCGGGGGATTTCTACGAGCAGTACTTC. It translates to CASSLAGDFYEQYF.

In this sample, this clone turned up a few times. The chain links TRBV2 to TRBJ2-3; D possibly matches TRBD1 or TRBD2 (5 bases each). The CDR3 sequence is 15 residues long. V gave up 3 bases and J gave up 2 bases, with 12 bases separating them. Per the germline V gene, CDR1 is SNHLY and CDR2 is FYNNEI. CDR3 DNA: TGTGCCAGCAGTGAGAGGGGCAGATACACAGATACGCAGTATTTT. This encodes CASSERGRYTDTQYF.

The chain uses TRBV9 and TRBJ1-5; weak D call: TRBD1 (6 bases). The CDR3 runs 15 residues. V lost 5 bases and J lost 7, with 19 bases in between. Germline CDR1 reads SGDLS; CDR2 reads YYNGEE. Here the CDR3 reads CASSFSGSGAQPQHF. In DNA form, the CDR3 reads TGTGCCAGCAGTTTTTCAGGGTCGGGGGCCCAGCCCCAGCATTTT.

The J gene is TRBJ1-2, the V gene TRBV6-5, with TRBD1 as a possible D gene (5 bases). Germline-derived CDR1 and CDR2 are MNHEY and SVGAGI. With 0 bases removed from V and 6 bases from J, the gap between germline ends came to 5 bases. There are 12 residues in the CDR3. CDR3 coding DNA: TGTGCCAGCAGTTACTCGGGGGATGGCTACACCTTC. It codes for CASSYSGDGYTF.

The chain is built from TRBV27 and TRBJ2-7; no reliable D call. The CDR3 is 14 amino acids. CDR1 and CDR2 (germline): MNHEY, SMNVEV (reference sequence). V lost 1 base and J 2 bases, leaving 9 bases between the germline ends. CDR3 in amino acids: CASSLFTPTYEQYF. CDR3 bases: TGTGCCAGCAGTTTATTTACCCCGACCTACGAGCAGTACTTC.